This T cell receptor beta chain stems from a study of cytomegalovirus exposure and HLA in healthy donors. Findings of the study overall: Immune exposure information comprised only CMV serostatus. About 87% or about 30% of the time was how often most TCR beta V segments were productive, according to an earlier analysis.

Researchers ran the PCR with 60 Vbeta and 13 Jbeta primers. TCRdb keeps only in-frame clones here, not all; method: immunoSEQ multiplex PCR. The listing contains some 150,000 clones. On this clone: Its antigen is undetermined.

The CDR3 has 15 residues. The J segment lost 7 bases and the V segment lost 4 bases, leaving 11 bases of the junction unmatched. The sample consisted of PBMCs. The source is a man aged 35-49 years in good health and CMV-seronegative. This chain connects TRBV23-1 to TRBJ1-2; 8 bases align to TRBD1. TRBV23-1 is an ORF for which the function is uncertain. For the CDR3, the DNA is TGCGCCAGCAGTCTCAGCCCGACAGGGGTATGTGGCTACACCTTC. Amino acids: CASSLSPTGVCGYTF.